This T cell receptor (beta chain) was found in a study of Tregs in tolerant kidney transplant recipients (dated by TCRdb to about 2019). Background on the whole study: The study applied TCRbeta sequencing to find donor-specific regulatory T cells before combined kidney and bone marrow transplantation and then followed those same cells after transplant. In a few healthy controls, several methods of expanding Tregs specific for an allogeneic donor were compared by TCRbeta repertoire sequencing.

CDR1 and CDR2 were assigned from the germline V gene as SGDLS and YYNGEE. Cut back by 2 bases and 4 bases, the V and J ends lie 16 bases apart. From cysteine to phenylalanine, the CDR3 is 16 amino acids long. The DNA shown is the 48-base CDR3, in frame from base 1. Unstimulated Tregs (CD4+CD25+CD127-), CD4+ non-Tregs (CD4+CD25-), CD4 and CD8 cells were FACS-sorted from thawed PBMCs. Thawed PBMCs were rested overnight at 37 degrees C with approximately 220 IU/ml IL-2 before Treg sorting. Blood from healthy controls was obtained either as purchased buffy coats or from healthy volunteers. Healthy control blood was processed to PBMCs with a Ficoll density gradient and then cryopreserved, whereas patient PBMCs were collected both before and after transplant. For TCRbeta CDR3 sequencing, genomic DNA was extracted from sorted cells using the QIAGEN DNeasy Blood and Tissue Kit. High-throughput TCRbeta CDR3 sequencing was carried out commercially through immunoSEQ, with PCR amplification with bias correction and internal controls included. The original pipeline was this. Unique productive TCRbeta sequences were defined by CDR3 nucleotide sequence where primers matched, otherwise by CDR3 amino acid sequence with Vbeta and Jbeta genes. Sorting error was corrected by removing sequences shared between sorted populations at a frequency ratio of 2:1 or less, and the remaining shared sequences were assigned to the higher population. Donor-reactive sequences were defined as at least 5-fold expanded in CFSE-low cells versus unstimulated cells, with frequency of at least 0.01% in CFSE-low cells. Repertoire divergence was quantified by Jensen-Shannon divergence calculated from the top 100 TCRbeta sequences ranked by frequency. For any sample with multiple sequencing runs, sorting error was corrected in each run separately before the runs were pooled. Held by TCRdb, this immuneACCESS table contains in-frame sequences only and omits some clones. Under half of the omission traces to an unresolved V gene where checked; the cause of the rest is unknown. The DNA was the basis for D and trimming; V, J and clone size are from that table. For this sample the table gives tens of thousands of clones, of which about 90% were detected only once. The ten largest clones capture 0.7% of the sample.

What the study reported, not specific to this receptor: Expanding Tregs with activated donor B cells appeared to identify the most biologically relevant and donor-specific TCRbeta repertoire. The study was constrained by small patient numbers, and validation of the findings is required in larger populations and under other immunosuppression protocols. Although technical replication error seemed to be minimal, the question of biological reproducibility was not addressed directly.

In regard to this clone: The antigen it recognizes is unknown. The input lacks base qualities; no much larger clone sits a single base away.

The sequence links TRBV9 to TRBJ1-3; the D gene is perhaps TRBD1, on 6 matching bases. The sequence came from a human donor in good health. Material: Tregs from blood. CDR3 protein: CASSVEAGVGGNTIYF. The nucleotide sequence reads as follows: TGTGCCAGCAGCGTCGAGGCAGGGGTAGGGGGAAACACCATATATTTT.